This TCR beta chain was recovered during a study of blood T cell repertoires in COVID-19. Some clones are missing from TCRdb's copy, which holds only in-frame ones; the method was immunoSEQ multiplex PCR. Of 65,000 to 85,000 clones in the sample, 90% are singletons; the top ten hold approximately 2.5%. With V trimmed by 3 bases and J by 2 bases, 10 bases remained unmatched. Germline loops: CDR1 LNHDA, CDR2 SQIVND (reference sequence). The CDR3 spans 16 residues. Sequences were obtained from peripheral blood. The sequence was collected from a human donor in a cohort sampled during active COVID-19. The chain couples TRBV19 to TRBJ2-7; 7 nucleotides agree with TRBD2. CDR3 nucleotide sequence: TGTGCCAGTAGTATCGTCGGCGGGAGCACACCCTACGAGCAGTACTTC. Translation gives CASSIVGGSTPYEQYF. Variable domain in full (rest from reference TRBV19 and TRBJ2-7): DGGITQSPKYLFRKEGQNVTLSCEQNLNHDAMYWYRQDPGQGLRLIYYSQIVNDFQKGDIAEGYSVSREKKESFPLTVTSAQKNPTAFYLCASSIVGGSTPYEQYFGPGTRLTVT.